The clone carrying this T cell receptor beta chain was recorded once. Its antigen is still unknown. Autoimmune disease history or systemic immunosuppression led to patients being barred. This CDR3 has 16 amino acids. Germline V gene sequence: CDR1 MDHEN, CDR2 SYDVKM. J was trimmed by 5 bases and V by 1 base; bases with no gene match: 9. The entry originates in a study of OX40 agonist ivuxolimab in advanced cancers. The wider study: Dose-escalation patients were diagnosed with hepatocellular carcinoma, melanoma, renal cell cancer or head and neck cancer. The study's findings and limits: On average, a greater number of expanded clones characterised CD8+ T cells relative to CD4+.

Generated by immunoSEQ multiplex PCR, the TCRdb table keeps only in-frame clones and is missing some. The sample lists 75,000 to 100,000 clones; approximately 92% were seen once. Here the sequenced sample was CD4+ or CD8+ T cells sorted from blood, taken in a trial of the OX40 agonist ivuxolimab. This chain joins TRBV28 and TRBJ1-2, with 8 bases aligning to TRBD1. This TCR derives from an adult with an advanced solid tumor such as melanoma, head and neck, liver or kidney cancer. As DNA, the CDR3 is TGTGCCAGCAGTTTATTCCGGACAGGGACGGAGTATGGCTACACCTTC. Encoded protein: CASSLFRTGTEYGYTF.